This TCR beta chain derives from a study of blood T cell repertoires in COVID-19. Study-wide context: The cDNA or gDNA used as material had been derived from T cells, B-cell-depleted T cells, or PBMCs.

The authors' processing: The assay estimated nucleated cells by amplifying reference gene primers. The method was immunoSEQ multiplex PCR; TCRdb's version includes in-frame clones alone and lacks a portion of them. V, J and clone size are taken as reported in that table, and D and trimming were inferred from the DNA itself. The table includes roughly 200,000 clones, 70% to 90% detected once. It was within 2 weeks before study entry that exposed participants met a COVID-19 case. Germline-derived CDR1 and CDR2 are SGHRS and YFSETQ. Trimming shortened V by 2 bases and J by 2 bases, and 6 bases separated the two germline ends. The CDR3 covers 13 residues.

Sequenced material: PBMCs or T cells enriched from blood (not recorded which). V and J are TRBV5-1 and TRBJ2-3; D gene ambiguous. The sequence came from a woman in her twenties or thirties who had been exposed to COVID-19. The CDR3 spells CASSFQITDTQYF. The CDR3 DNA reads as TGCGCCAGCAGCTTCCAGATCACAGATACGCAGTATTTT.